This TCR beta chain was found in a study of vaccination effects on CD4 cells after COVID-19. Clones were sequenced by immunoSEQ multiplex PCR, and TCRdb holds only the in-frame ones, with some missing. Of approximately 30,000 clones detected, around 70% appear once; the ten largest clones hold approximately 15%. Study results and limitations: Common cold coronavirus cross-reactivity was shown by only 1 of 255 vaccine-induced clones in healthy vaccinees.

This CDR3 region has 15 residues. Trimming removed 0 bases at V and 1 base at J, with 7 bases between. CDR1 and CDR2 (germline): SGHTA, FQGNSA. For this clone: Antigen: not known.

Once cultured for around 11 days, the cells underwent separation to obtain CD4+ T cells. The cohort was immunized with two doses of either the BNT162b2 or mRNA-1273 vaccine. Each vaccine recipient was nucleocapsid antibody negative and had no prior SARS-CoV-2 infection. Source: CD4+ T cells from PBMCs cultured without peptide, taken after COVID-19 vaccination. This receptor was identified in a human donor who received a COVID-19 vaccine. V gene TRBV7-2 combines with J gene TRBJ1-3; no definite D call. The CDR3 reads CASSLAVGSGNTIYF. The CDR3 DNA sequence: TGTGCCAGCAGCTTAGCGGTAGGATCTGGAAACACCATATATTTT.